A selection of T cell receptor beta chains follows, all from one sample in a study of regulatory T cells in long-lasting Graves disease. A single record per CDR3 protein comes from TCRdb applying MiXCR to the multiplex PCR reads. Seen here are roughly 350,000 distinct CDR3 sequences, under 20% observed once, and the top ten hold roughly 21%. The same data also contributed to another study, on T cells in Graves' hyperthyroidism and ophthalmopathy.

Source: peripheral blood mononuclear cells (PBMCs), taken at new diagnosis, from a patient treated with antithyroid drugs. The receptor source for this set is a woman aged 18 to 35 with Graves disease. Each CDR3 is given with its conserved first and last residue. Where a row states a size, it is once, few, many or the class of an expanded clone; other rows omit it.

clone_size	v_call	cdr3_aa
many	TRBV6-2/TRBV6-3	CASSEGATTGYYEQYF
-	TRBV6-2/TRBV6-3	CATDRGDQPQHF
many	TRBV5-6	CASSLARNEQYF
few	TRBV7-9	CASSWGDQLFF
many	TRBV30	CAWSVLEANTEAFF
many	TRBV5-1	CASSVTGPHSDYGYTF
many	TRBV7-8	CASSIGRNQPQHF
many	TRBV7-9	CASSGHVSTDTQYF
few	TRBV9	CASSPQSGTAYEQYF
few	TRBV7-8	CAGSPSSAPQNQPQHF
few	TRBV3-1	CASSQVSYGYTF
-	TRBV6-1	CASSEEETNSPLHF
-	TRBV29-1	CSVGQGTETQYF
many	TRBV9	CASSHNEAADYGYTF
-	TRBV10-3	CAISESSGTLYEQYF
many	TRBV24-1	CATSGTDTQYF
many	TRBV11-2	CASSLSSYNEQFF
many	TRBV6-1	CASRPNLGGGLARYEQYF
-	TRBV7-9	CASSSDMYEQYF
-	TRBV5-1	CASNPRGLADPYEQYF
few	TRBV7-9	CASSLDAGLTPYGYTF
many	TRBV11-2	CASSLGPENTYEQYF
many	TRBV11-3	CASSLTAAYEQYF
few	TRBV24-1	CATSESTSGGAYF
few	TRBV10-2	CATKLTSGGSDTQYF
many	TRBV6-2/TRBV6-3	CASSYLRQGGGEQYF
-	TRBV7-9	CASSLAWGTAAGNTIYF
few	TRBV19	CASSIEAGGETQYF
few	TRBV15	CATSRDTKSGTQYF
many	TRBV6-7	CASSYSRCRGGSWNQPQHF
many	TRBV29-1	CSVGHGVYEQYF
few	TRBV5-1	CASSSFSYEQYF
many	TRBV7-9	CASSQGTSGGRTDTQYF
few	TRBV7-2	CASSLAGIDTQYF
-	TRBV6-1	CASSLGGARGSGYTF
few	TRBV12-3/TRBV12-4	CASSPQGSGILYQPQHF
many	TRBV6-1	CASKARQGNYGYTF
-	TRBV6-1	CASTAQGGLLDTQYF
many	TRBV2	CASLLGRAGGYTF
once	TRBV7-2	CASSLSQPGTQYF
many	TRBV10-3	CAINGDRGGGAVTDTQYF
-	TRBV7-3	CASSLRGRVLSDTQYF
-	TRBV19	CASSIVPGVSNQPQHF
many	TRBV3-1	CASSQRGSNSPLHF